This entry lists 23 T cell receptor beta chains sequenced from one sample in a study of a mutant IDH1 vaccine in newly diagnosed glioma (dated by TCRdb to 2020 to 2023). These TCRs' antigens remain unknown. The sample's time point label, in plain terms: week 35, safety follow-up. Every vaccine dose consisted of 300 ug of a 20-mer mutant IDH1 peptide in Montanide, administered subcutaneously together with topical imiquimod. The receptor library was made with the immunoSEQ multiplex PCR assay. In TCRdb, the immuneACCESS table is reduced to in-frame sequences with V and J assigned. These tables do not hold every clone; where another copy was compared, an unresolved V gene accounts for under half, and the others remain unexplained. The sample table shows about 68,000 clones, and more than 70% are seen once. Approximately 12% of the sample is held by the ten biggest clonotypes. The sequences come from PBMCs, collected from a glioma patient whose treatment included an IDH1 peptide vaccine. These receptors all come from a young man with glioma.

This chain joins TRBV10-3 and TRBJ1-3, with 7 bases identical to TRBD1. The J segment lost 1 base and the V segment lost 5 bases, leaving 2 bases of the junction unmatched. The CDR3 has 14 amino acids. Germline V CDR1 and CDR2: ENHRY, SYGVKD. The CDR3 region has the DNA TGTGCCATCAGTTCAGGGGGTTCTGGAAACACCATATATTTT. Protein sequence: CAISSGGSGNTIYF.

V gene TRBV6-5 combines with J gene TRBJ1-2, with D unresolved. The CDR3 extends over 14 amino acids. Germline-derived CDR1 and CDR2 are MNHEY and SVGAGI. V lost 0 bases and J lost 4, with 9 bases in between. DNA for the CDR3: TGTGCCAGCAGTTACTCCTCAAACCCCTATGGCTACACCTTC. This gives the protein CASSYSSNPYGYTF.

The rearrangement links TRBV27 to TRBJ2-7; D not resolved. V shed 6 bases and J shed 4 bases, with 7 bases lying between them. There are 11 residues in the CDR3. The germline gives CDR1 MNHEY, CDR2 SMNVEV (reference sequence). The DNA of the CDR3 is TGTGCCAGCAGCAATACTTACGAGCAGTACTTC. It codes for CASSNTYEQYF.

This sequence joins TRBV28 and TRBJ1-5, with 8 bases identical to TRBD1. The CDR3 is made up of 14 amino acids. Germline-derived CDR1 and CDR2 are MDHEN and SYDVKM. The J segment lost 3 bases and the V segment lost 4 bases, leaving 2 bases of the junction unmatched. CDR3 coding DNA: TGTGCCAGCAGTTCAGGGGGCCTCAATCAGCCCCAGCATTTT. As protein: CASSSGGLNQPQHF. Full variable domain (missing parts from reference TRBV28 and TRBJ1-5): DVKVTQSSRYLVKRTGEKVFLECVQDMDHENMFWYRQDPGLGLRLIYFSYDVKMKEKGDIPEGYSVSREKKERFSLILESASTNQTSMYLCASSSGGLNQPQHFGDGTRLSIL.

This clone was detected only once. The DNA for the CDR3 is TGTGCCAGCAGCCCAAGCCGACGGGCGAGCAGGCAGTTCTTC. The encoded protein is CASSPSRRASRQFF. The rearrangement uses TRBV7-6 and TRBJ2-1; no reliable D call. The CDR3 totals 14 residues. Germline CDR1 reads SGHVS; CDR2 reads FNYEAQ. Trimming cost V 5 bases and J 12 bases, with 20 bases left between them.

V gene TRBV2 combines with J gene TRBJ1-5; perhaps TRBD1 as D (5 bases). Germline-derived CDR1 and CDR2 are SNHLY and FYNNEI. CDR3 length equals 14 residues. Trimming took 6 bases from V and 4 from J, leaving 13 bases between them. The CDR3 is CASSAGHMNQPQHF. In nucleotides, the CDR3 is TGTGCCAGCAGCGCAGGACACATGAATCAGCCCCAGCATTTT.

This clone appeared once. As DNA, the CDR3 is TGTGCCAGCAGTTATCGGACAGGGGTCATCGGGGAGCTGTTTTTT. Translating gives CASSYRTGVIGELFF. The V and J genes are TRBV6-6 and TRBJ2-2; 9 bases fit TRBD1. After removal of 3 bases from V and 7 bases from J, the junction contained 6 bases not matched to a gene. The CDR3 extends over 15 amino acids. Per the germline V gene, CDR1 is MNHNY and CDR2 is SVGAGI (reference sequence).

This clone was detected once. The V gene is TRBV9, the J gene TRBJ2-2; TRBD2 is a possible D gene (6 bases). Trimming removed 3 bases at V and 4 bases at J, with 28 bases between. The germline CDR1 and CDR2 sequences are SGDLS and YYNGEE. The CDR3 is 20 residues long. CDR3 nucleotides: TGTGCCAGCAGCGGTAGGCCTCGAGATAGCGGTCCCCCCCGCACCGGGGAGCTGTTTTTT. Its translation is CASSGRPRDSGPPRTGELFF.

This rearrangement joins TRBV7-9 to TRBJ2-7, with 8 bases matching TRBD1. The CDR3 loop spans 14 amino acids. Germline CDR1 SEHNR, CDR2 FQNEAQ (reference sequence). With V trimmed by 5 bases and J by 4 bases, 7 bases remained unmatched. CDR3 DNA sequence: TGTGCCAGCAGCCCAAGGGACAGGAGGTACGAGCAGTACTTC. Its translation is CASSPRDRRYEQYF.

This sequence joins TRBV7-2 and TRBJ1-2, with D hard to call. V shed 1 base and J shed 4 bases, with 10 bases lying between them. The CDR3 has 14 residues. Germline V gives CDR1 SGHTA, CDR2 FQGNSA. The CDR3 DNA is TGTGCCAGCAGCTTAGGGCTGGGTGGCTATGGCTACACCTTC. Its protein product is CASSLGLGGYGYTF.

This chain joins TRBV5-1 and TRBJ2-6; D unclear. The CDR3 has 18 residues. V was shortened by 4 bases and J by 4 bases, with 21 bases between the two germline ends. Germline CDR1 and CDR2: SGHRS and YFSETQ. CDR3: CASSPIPTDAPGANVLTF. The CDR3 nucleotides are TGCGCCAGCAGCCCCATCCCGACGGACGCCCCCGGGGCCAACGTCCTGACTTTC.

This clone was seen a handful of times. The chain is built from TRBV6-5 and TRBJ2-7; D is unresolved. Germline loops: CDR1 MNHEY, CDR2 SVGAGI. The CDR3 has 15 residues. V was shortened by 6 bases and J by 6 bases, with 21 bases between the two germline ends. The CDR3 protein is CASSPRSAVMVEQYF. The CDR3 bases are TGTGCCAGCAGCCCCAGGAGTGCCGTGATGGTCGAGCAGTACTTC.

This clone came up once. V is TRBV5-1 and J is TRBJ2-2, with 11 bases lining up with TRBD2. V lost 1 base and J lost 4; bases outside the gene matches: 3. This CDR3 is 16 amino acids long. Germline V gene sequence: CDR1 SGHRS, CDR2 YFSETQ. This CDR3 is CASSLTLAGVTGELFF. The CDR3 DNA is TGCGCCAGCAGCTTGACACTAGCGGGAGTCACCGGGGAGCTGTTTTTT.

In its sample, this clone was seen a few times. The rearrangement joins TRBV7-9 to TRBJ1-1; D is ambiguous. Germline lookup yields CDR1 SEHNR and CDR2 FQNEAQ (reference sequence). Deletions cut 5 bases from V and 1 base from J, with 8 bases between. The CDR3 sequence is 13 residues long. The CDR3 sequence: CASSQTWNTEAFF. Written as DNA, the CDR3 is TGTGCCAGCAGCCAAACATGGAACACTGAAGCTTTCTTT.

CDR3 DNA: TGCGCCAGCAGCCAAGATCAGGCAGGGAACACTGAAGCTTTCTTT. Protein sequence: CASSQDQAGNTEAFF. The chain employs TRBV4-3 and TRBJ1-1; D is undetermined. The CDR3 consists of 15 residues. Trimming pared 0 bases from V and 1 base from J, leaving 9 bases between. CDR1 and CDR2 from the germline V gene are LGHNA and YSLEER.

This clone appeared a few times. The chain links TRBV5-6 to TRBJ2-6, with D hard to call. The germline V gene encodes CDR1 SGHDT and CDR2 YYEEEE. CDR3 size: 14 residues. V dropped 0 bases and J dropped 3 bases, with 4 bases sitting between them. CDR3: CASSLVYGANVLTF. CDR3 DNA sequence: TGTGCCAGCAGCTTGGTATATGGGGCCAACGTCCTGACTTTC.

V usage is TRBV30 and J usage is TRBJ2-7; maybe TRBD2 (5 bases). This CDR3 comprises 12 residues. V lost 4 bases to trimming and J lost 6 bases, with 13 bases between them. Germline lookup yields CDR1 GTSNPN and CDR2 SVGIG (reference sequence). The CDR3 DNA reads TGTGCCTGGAACTCGGGGAATCGCGAGCAGTACTTC. This encodes CAWNSGNREQYF.

This chain's CDR3 is CASSLDQGNWETQYF. The CDR3 DNA sequence: TGTGCCAGCAGCTTGGATCAGGGCAATTGGGAGACCCAGTACTTC. The J gene is TRBJ2-5, the V gene TRBV5-6; D is possibly TRBD1 (5 bases). Germline loops: CDR1 SGHDT, CDR2 YYEEEE. V lost 0 bases, J lost 5 bases, and 14 bases lay in between. CDR3 length: 15 residues.

The V gene is TRBV7-6, the J gene TRBJ2-7, with 8 bases fitting TRBD2. From germline, CDR1 is SGHVS and CDR2 FNYEAQ. V gave up 3 bases and J gave up 3 bases; unmatched junction bases: 7. CDR3 length: 15 residues. CDR3 amino acids: CASSFQAGALYEQYF. CDR3 nucleotides: TGTGCCAGCAGCTTTCAAGCGGGGGCCCTCTACGAGCAGTACTTC. Drawing the rest from reference TRBV7-6 and TRBJ2-7, the complete variable domain is GAGVSQSPRYKVTKRGQDVALRCDPISGHVSLYWYRQALGQGPEFLTYFNYEAQQDKSGLPNDRFSAERPEGSISTLTIQRTEQRDSAMYRCASSFQAGALYEQYFGPGTRLTVT.

Details on this clone: This same CDR3 is encoded by further DNA sequences in the sample. V gene TRBV18 combines with J gene TRBJ2-7; D might be TRBD1 (6 bases). Trimming removed 2 bases from V and 3 bases from J, with 8 bases in between. CDR1 and CDR2 from the germline V gene are KGHSH and LQKENI. The CDR3 totals 13 residues. The CDR3 sequence: CASSPGTSYEQYF. The CDR3 region has the DNA TGTGCCAGCTCACCAGGGACAAGCTACGAGCAGTACTTC.

The genes are TRBV4-2 and TRBJ1-1, with no clear D. The germline V gene has CDR1 LGHNA and CDR2 YNFKEQ. The CDR3 consists of 16 residues. V was pared by 1 base and J by 1 base, with 13 bases between. The CDR3 nucleotides read TGTGCCAGCAGCCAAGCCACGAGGCAGACGAACACTGAAGCTTTCTTT. Its protein product is CASSQATRQTNTEAFF.

V usage is TRBV6-1 and J usage is TRBJ2-7; D may match TRBD1 or TRBD2 (6 bases each). This CDR3 spans 14 amino acids. V dropped 7 bases and J dropped 1 base, with 14 bases sitting between them. Germline-derived CDR1 and CDR2 are MNHNS and SASEGT. CDR3 residues: CASTERGDSYEQYF. The CDR3 DNA reads TGTGCCAGCACTGAGAGGGGGGATTCCTACGAGCAGTACTTC.

J is TRBJ1-2 and V is TRBV6-1, with 7 bases fitting TRBD1. V gave up 5 bases and J gave up 4 bases; unmatched junction bases: 7. This CDR3 is 14 amino acids long. Germline CDR1 MNHNS, CDR2 SASEGT. The CDR3 here is CASSPGQTFYGYTF. In nucleotides, the CDR3 is TGTGCCAGCAGTCCGGGACAGACGTTCTATGGCTACACCTTC.